The entry below describes one TCR beta chain. Its antigen is still unknown. Individual cDNA molecules were tagged with unique molecular identifiers, the study reported. TCRdb passed the 5' RACE reads through MiXCR, listing each CDR3 protein once. This sample has approximately 60,000 distinct CDR3 sequences; roughly 9% occur once, and the top ten carry roughly an eighth. The sample originates from a study of early T cells in non-severe SARS-CoV-2 infection. Study summary: The sequenced material was bulk RNA from unsorted whole blood, and its chains were unpaired. General study points: A preference for anti-spike CD8 responses marked VDJdb matching, which missed private and CD4 specificities.

V gave up 4 bases and J gave up 0 bases, with 17 bases separating them. The germline V gene has CDR1 SGHTS and CDR2 YDEGEE. The CDR3 covers 18 residues. Here the sequenced sample was whole blood, taken at baseline. The rearrangement uses TRBV5-8 and TRBJ1-6, with D unresolved. The TCR originated in an adult who was a healthcare worker with PCR-confirmed SARS-CoV-2 infection or an uninfected control (not recorded which). The CDR3 DNA follows: TGTGCCAGCAGCCGACAAGACGGCCTAAGCTCCTATAATTCACCCCTCCACTTT. It translates to CASSRQDGLSSYNSPLHF.